This T cell receptor beta chain was found in a study of beta chain features in type 1 diabetes. Overall study results and limits: Moderate but significant shortening of TCRB CDR3s was recorded in all four CD4+ subsets from Type 1 diabetes patients. Type 1 diabetes patients showed fewer insertions and more deletions at VDJ junctions.

The CDR3 sequence is 16 residues long. The V gene end was trimmed by 1 base and the J gene end by 4 bases; junction bases not matched to a gene: 7. Germline lookup yields CDR1 LGHNA and CDR2 YSLEER. The purity of all sorted populations exceeded 95%. Expressed TCRB transcripts were sequenced because the entire RNA isolate underwent reverse transcription. Method: immunoSEQ multiplex PCR; TCRdb's copy keeps in-frame clones and lacks some. The sample has about 340,000 clones, around 7.6% seen once. This clone was seen a handful of times. Its antigen is undetermined. Sample: central memory CD4+ T cells from blood. This TCR was recovered from a woman aged 18-35 years in good health. The rearrangement links TRBV4-3 to TRBJ2-3, with 8 bases fitting TRBD2. The CDR3 reads CASSQGASGRADTQYF. The CDR3 coding sequence is TGCGCCAGCAGCCAAGGGGCCAGCGGGAGAGCAGATACGCAGTATTTT.